The source of this TCR beta chain is a study of T cells after yellow fever vaccination. Study results and limitations: Subsequent booster samples again held most clones from primary vaccination (nearly 98% CD4, 85% to 90% CD8).

Germline trimming cut 2 bases from V and 2 bases from J; bases unmatched to any gene: 3. This CDR3 spans 15 amino acids. Germline V gene data show CDR1 as LGHNA and CDR2 as YSLEER. Each CDR3 protein gets one entry after TCRdb re-called the 5' RACE reads with MiXCR. This sample yields about 580,000 distinct CDR3 sequences, of which approximately 16% are seen a single time; roughly 17% belongs to the top ten. This clonotype was counted a few times. Its target is not known. This TCR was sampled from a man between 18 and 29 years old who received the YFV17D yellow fever vaccine. Material: PBMCs, obtained 5 to 6 days after the first yellow fever vaccination. The V call is TRBV4-3, the J call TRBJ1-3, with 7 positions matching TRBD1. DNA for the CDR3: TGCGCCAGCAGCCAAAGGACAGGTCCTGGAAACACCATATATTTT. Residues: CASSQRTGPGNTIYF.